A single sample gave rise to the 2 T cell receptor beta chains below, sequenced in a study of blood T cell repertoires in COVID-19. Sequenced by immunoSEQ multiplex PCR; TCRdb stores in-frame clones only, minus some. The sample lists roughly 250,000 clones, approximately 87% occurring once. The sample was peripheral blood. The source of these receptors is a woman in her forties or fifties with acute or convalescent COVID-19.

The V call is TRBV10-3, the J call TRBJ2-1; 8 bases map to TRBD2. Germline values: CDR1 ENHRY, CDR2 SYGVKD. V shed 0 bases, J shed 7 bases, and the junction held 14 bases outside the gene matches. The CDR3 covers 18 residues. The CDR3 region has the DNA TGTGCCATCAGTGAGTCTGATACGGGTCTAGCGGGTCAAAATGAGCAGTTCTTC. Amino acid sequence: CAISESDTGLAGQNEQFF.

V usage is TRBV28 and J usage is TRBJ1-5, with a tentative D call TRBD1 (6 bases). Germline CDR1 reads MDHEN; CDR2 reads SYDVKM. V was pared by 7 bases and J by 2 bases, with 15 bases between. The CDR3 extends over 15 amino acids. CDR3 sequence (DNA): TGTGCCAGCACGACGATAGGGGGGGGCAATCAGCCCCAGCATTTT. Protein sequence: CASTTIGGGNQPQHF.